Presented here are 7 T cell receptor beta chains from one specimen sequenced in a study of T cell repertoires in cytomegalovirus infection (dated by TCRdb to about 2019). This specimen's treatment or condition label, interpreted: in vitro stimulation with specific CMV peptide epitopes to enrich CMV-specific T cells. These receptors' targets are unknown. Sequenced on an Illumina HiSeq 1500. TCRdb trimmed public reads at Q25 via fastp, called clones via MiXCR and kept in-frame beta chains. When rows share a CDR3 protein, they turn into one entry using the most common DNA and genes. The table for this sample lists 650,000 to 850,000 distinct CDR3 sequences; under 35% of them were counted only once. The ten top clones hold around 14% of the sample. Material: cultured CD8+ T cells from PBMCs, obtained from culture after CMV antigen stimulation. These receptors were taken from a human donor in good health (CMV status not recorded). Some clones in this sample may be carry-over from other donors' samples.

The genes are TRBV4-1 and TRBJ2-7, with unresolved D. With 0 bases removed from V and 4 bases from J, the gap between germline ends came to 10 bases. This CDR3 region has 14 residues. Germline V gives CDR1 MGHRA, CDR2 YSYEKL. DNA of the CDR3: TGCGCCAGCAGCCAAGAGGCGTTTGAGTACGAGCAGTACTTC. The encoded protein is CASSQEAFEYEQYF.

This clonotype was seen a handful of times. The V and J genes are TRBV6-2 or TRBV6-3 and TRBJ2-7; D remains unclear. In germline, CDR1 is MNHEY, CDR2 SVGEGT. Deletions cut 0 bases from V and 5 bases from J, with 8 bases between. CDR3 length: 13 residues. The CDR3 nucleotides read TGTGCCAGCAGTTACTCGGAGAGACACGAGCAGTACGTC. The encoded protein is CASSYSERHEQYV.

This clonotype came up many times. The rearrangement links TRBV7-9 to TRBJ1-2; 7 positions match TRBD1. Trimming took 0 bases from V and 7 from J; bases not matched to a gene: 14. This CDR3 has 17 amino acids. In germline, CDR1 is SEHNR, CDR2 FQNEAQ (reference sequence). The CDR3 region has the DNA TGTGCCAGCAGCTTAGCGGACTTTAAAGCGACAGGGATTGGCTACACCTTC. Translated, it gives CASSLADFKATGIGYTF.

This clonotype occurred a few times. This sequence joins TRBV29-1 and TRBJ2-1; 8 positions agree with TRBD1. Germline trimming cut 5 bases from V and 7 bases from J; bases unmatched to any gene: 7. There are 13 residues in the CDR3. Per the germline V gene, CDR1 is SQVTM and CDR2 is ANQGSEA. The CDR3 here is CSVRQGAGNEQFF. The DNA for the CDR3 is TGCAGCGTTAGGCAGGGGGCTGGGAATGAGCAGTTCTTC.

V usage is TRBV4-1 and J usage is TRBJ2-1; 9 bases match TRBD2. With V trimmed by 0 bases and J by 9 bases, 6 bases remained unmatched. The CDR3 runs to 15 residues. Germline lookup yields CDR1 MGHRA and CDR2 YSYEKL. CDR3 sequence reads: CASSQESSGGREQFF. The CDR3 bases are TGCGCCAGCAGCCAAGAGAGTAGCGGGGGACGTGAGCAGTTCTTC.

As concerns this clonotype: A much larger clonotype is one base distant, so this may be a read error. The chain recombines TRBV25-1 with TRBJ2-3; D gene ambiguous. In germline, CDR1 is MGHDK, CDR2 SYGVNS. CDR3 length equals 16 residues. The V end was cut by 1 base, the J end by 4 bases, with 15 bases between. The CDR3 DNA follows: TGTGCCAGCAGTGAATCCCTCTACGCAAGGGCAGATACGCAGTATTTT. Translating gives CASSESLYARADTQYF.

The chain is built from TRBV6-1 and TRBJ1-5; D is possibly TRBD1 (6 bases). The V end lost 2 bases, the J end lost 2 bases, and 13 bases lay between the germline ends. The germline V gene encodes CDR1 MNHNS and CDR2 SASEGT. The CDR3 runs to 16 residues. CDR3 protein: CASSEYTGLGNQPQHF. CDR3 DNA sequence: TGTGCCAGCAGTGAATATACAGGGTTGGGCAATCAGCCCCAGCATTTT.